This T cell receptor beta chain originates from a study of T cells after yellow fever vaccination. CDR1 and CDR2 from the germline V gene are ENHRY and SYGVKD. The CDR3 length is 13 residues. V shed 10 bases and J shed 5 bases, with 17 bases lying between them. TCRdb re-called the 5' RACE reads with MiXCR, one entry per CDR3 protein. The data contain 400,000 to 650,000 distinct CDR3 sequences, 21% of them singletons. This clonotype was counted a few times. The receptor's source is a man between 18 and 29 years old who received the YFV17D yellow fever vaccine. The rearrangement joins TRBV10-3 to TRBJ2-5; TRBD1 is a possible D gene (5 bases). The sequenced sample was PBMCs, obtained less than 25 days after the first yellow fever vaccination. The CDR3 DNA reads TGTGCCACCCTCAAAGGGGTCGGGGAGACCCAGTACTTC. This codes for CATLKGVGETQYF.